A selection of T cell receptor beta chains follows, all from one sample in a study of T-cell reconstitution after alpha-beta-depleted transplantation in children. TCRdb itself ran the PCR reads through MiXCR, one entry per CDR3 protein. The table lists some 490,000 distinct CDR3 sequences, under 15% of them singletons. The starting material was PBMCs from the stem cell graft donor, obtained from the stem cell graft. These receptors all come from a human donor who donated a stem cell graft to a child with combined immunodeficiency. The CDR3 runs from the conserved cysteine through the conserved F or W. The D gene is left open where the match is weak. Not every row has a clone size; where given, it reads once, few, many or a size class.

j_call: TRBJ1-2; clone_size: .; d_call: .; v_call: TRBV29-1; cdr3_aa: CSVVSGSNYGYTF; cdr3_nt: TGCAGCGTTGTGTCGGGTTCTAACTATGGCTACACCTTC
j_call: TRBJ2-1; clone_size: many; d_call: TRBD1; v_call: TRBV6-2/TRBV6-3; cdr3_aa: CASSTGQANEQFF; cdr3_nt: TGTGCCAGCAGTACGGGACAGGCGAATGAGCAGTTCTTC
j_call: TRBJ2-5; clone_size: many; d_call: TRBD1; v_call: TRBV29-1; cdr3_aa: CSVATGVRETQYF; cdr3_nt: TGCAGCGTAGCAACAGGGGTTCGGGAGACCCAGTACTTC
j_call: TRBJ2-7; clone_size: few; d_call: TRBD1; v_call: TRBV7-9; cdr3_aa: CASSPIRGQGEWQYF; cdr3_nt: TGTGCCAGCAGCCCCATCCGGGGACAGGGGGAATGGCAGTACTTC
j_call: TRBJ1-2; clone_size: .; d_call: TRBD1; v_call: TRBV28; cdr3_aa: CASQDRGGGYTF; cdr3_nt: TGTGCCAGCCAAGACAGGGGAGGTGGCTACACCTTC
j_call: TRBJ2-2; clone_size: .; d_call: .; v_call: TRBV12-3/TRBV12-4; cdr3_aa: CASSLSSWSGGAGELFF; cdr3_nt: TGTGCCAGCAGTTTATCCTCCTGGAGTGGGGGCGCCGGGGAGCTGTTTTTT
j_call: TRBJ2-3; clone_size: .; d_call: .; v_call: TRBV7-2; cdr3_aa: CASSLRGTQGGTDTQYF; cdr3_nt: TGTGCCAGCAGCTTACGCGGGACACAAGGAGGCACAGATACGCAGTATTTT
j_call: TRBJ2-1; clone_size: .; d_call: .; v_call: TRBV15; cdr3_aa: CATSSFLGGNEQFF; cdr3_nt: TGTGCCACCAGCAGTTTTCTAGGAGGCAATGAGCAGTTCTTC
j_call: TRBJ2-1; clone_size: .; d_call: TRBD2; v_call: TRBV4-3; cdr3_aa: CASSRTSGRVEQFF; cdr3_nt: TGCGCCAGCAGTCGGACTAGCGGGAGGGTTGAGCAGTTCTTC
j_call: TRBJ1-5; clone_size: many; d_call: TRBD1; v_call: TRBV12-3/TRBV12-4; cdr3_aa: CASRPTGGQPQHF; cdr3_nt: TGTGCCAGCAGACCAACAGGGGGTCAGCCCCAGCATTTT
j_call: TRBJ2-1; clone_size: many; d_call: TRBD1; v_call: TRBV3-1; cdr3_aa: CASSKDRSYNEQFF; cdr3_nt: TGTGCCAGCAGCAAGGACAGGTCTTACAATGAGCAGTTCTTC
j_call: TRBJ2-7; clone_size: few; d_call: TRBD1; v_call: TRBV5-1; cdr3_aa: CASSTPGGKVGEQYF; cdr3_nt: TGCGCCAGCAGCACCCCAGGGGGTAAGGTTGGAGAGCAGTACTTC
j_call: TRBJ1-2; clone_size: few; d_call: TRBD1; v_call: TRBV20-1; cdr3_aa: CSAGRGQGNGYTF; cdr3_nt: TGCAGTGCAGGCCGAGGACAGGGAAATGGCTACACCTTC
j_call: TRBJ2-1; clone_size: .; d_call: TRBD2; v_call: TRBV20-1; cdr3_aa: CCVDDGTSGFYNEQFF; cdr3_nt: TGCTGTGTCGATGACGGGACTAGCGGTTTCTACAATGAGCAGTTCTTC
j_call: TRBJ2-7; clone_size: .; d_call: .; v_call: TRBV12-3/TRBV12-4; cdr3_aa: CASSSSLNPYEQYF; cdr3_nt: TGTGCCAGCAGTTCGTCCCTTAATCCCTACGAGCAGTACTTC
j_call: TRBJ2-3; clone_size: few; d_call: .; v_call: TRBV2; cdr3_aa: CASTLEGGTDTQYF; cdr3_nt: TGTGCCAGTACCCTCGAAGGGGGCACAGATACGCAGTATTTT
j_call: TRBJ2-1; clone_size: .; d_call: .; v_call: TRBV20-1; cdr3_aa: CSAYDGSYNEQFF; cdr3_nt: TGCAGTGCATACGACGGCTCCTACAATGAGCAGTTCTTC
j_call: TRBJ2-7; clone_size: .; d_call: .; v_call: TRBV9; cdr3_aa: CASSTSRLTSEQYF; cdr3_nt: TGTGCCAGCAGCACCTCCCGGCTCACGAGCGAGCAGTACTTC
j_call: TRBJ2-5; clone_size: .; d_call: .; v_call: TRBV24-1; cdr3_aa: CATSDYRFKKETQYF; cdr3_nt: TGTGCCACCAGTGATTATAGATTCAAAAAAGAGACCCAGTACTTC
j_call: TRBJ1-3; clone_size: .; d_call: .; v_call: TRBV14; cdr3_aa: CASSPLGQDTTIYF; cdr3_nt: TGTGCCAGCAGCCCCCTCGGGCAGGACACCACCATATATTTT
j_call: TRBJ1-2; clone_size: many; d_call: .; v_call: TRBV6-2/TRBV6-3; cdr3_aa: CASSYSGQSWHGTF; cdr3_nt: TGTGCCAGCAGTTACTCAGGACAGAGCTGGCATGGCACCTTC
j_call: TRBJ2-7; clone_size: few; d_call: .; v_call: TRBV6-1; cdr3_aa: CASTNRDVGVRNYEQYF; cdr3_nt: TGTGCCAGCACCAACCGGGACGTTGGGGTACGGAACTACGAGCAGTACTTC
j_call: TRBJ2-1; clone_size: few; d_call: TRBD1; v_call: TRBV6-5; cdr3_aa: CASSYIPGQGDNEQFF; cdr3_nt: TGTGCCAGCAGTTACATTCCCGGACAGGGGGACAATGAGCAGTTCTTC
j_call: TRBJ2-3; clone_size: .; d_call: .; v_call: TRBV4-1; cdr3_aa: CASSPRDGTDTQYF; cdr3_nt: TGCGCCAGCAGCCCTCGGGACGGTACAGATACGCAGTATTTT
j_call: TRBJ2-7; clone_size: few; d_call: TRBD1; v_call: TRBV5-1; cdr3_aa: CASSIRTGESSYEQYF; cdr3_nt: TGCGCCAGCAGCATACGGACAGGGGAGAGCTCCTACGAGCAGTACTTC
j_call: TRBJ2-5; clone_size: .; d_call: .; v_call: TRBV5-1; cdr3_aa: CASSWGTSQETQYF; cdr3_nt: TGCGCCAGCAGCTGGGGGACGAGCCAAGAGACCCAGTACTTC